Listed below are T cell receptor beta chains from one sample, sequenced in a study of cytomegalovirus exposure and HLA in healthy donors. TCRdb keeps only in-frame clones here, not all; method: immunoSEQ multiplex PCR. The sample yields fewer than 110,000 clones, around 74% seen once. Sequencing used PBMCs. The receptors derive from a woman aged 35 to 49 in good health and CMV-seronegative. Both conserved end residues are part of each CDR3. The D gene is left open where the match is weak. Size is omitted from some rows. Given values are once, few, many or a class for expanded clones.

v_call	clone_size	d_call	j_call	cdr3_nt	cdr3_aa
TRBV9	NA	TRBD2	TRBJ2-3	TGTGCCAGCAGCGTAGTCGGGGGGAGCACAGATACGCAGTATTTT	CASSVVGGSTDTQYF
TRBV4-3	NA	TRBD1	TRBJ2-7	TGCGCCAGCAGCCAAGGGACAGGGGTTTACTACGAGCAGTACTTC	CASSQGTGVYYEQYF
TRBV5-1	NA	NA	TRBJ2-5	TGCGCCAGCAGCTCCACAGGATACCTCCAAGAGACCCAGTACTTC	CASSSTGYLQETQYF
TRBV12-1	NA	NA	TRBJ2-2	TGTGCCAGCAGCTTTCGCACCGGGGAGCTGTTTTTT	CASSFRTGELFF
TRBV6-5	NA	TRBD1	TRBJ2-7	TGTGCCAGCAACGAACCGACAGGGTCCGAGCAGTACTTC	CASNEPTGSEQYF
TRBV4-3	NA	NA	TRBJ1-3	TGCGCCAGCAGCCAAGATCGGGCCCGACAGATCCTCTCTGGAAACACCATATATTTT	CASSQDRARQILSGNTIYF
TRBV7-6	NA	TRBD2	TRBJ2-1	TGTGCCAGCAGCTTAAATGTAGCGGGAGATAATGAGCAGTTCTTC	CASSLNVAGDNEQFF
TRBV5-1	NA	TRBD1	TRBJ2-1	TGCGCCAGCAGCTTAGGACAGGGGGCTGGGAATGAGCAGTTCTTC	CASSLGQGAGNEQFF
TRBV15	NA	TRBD1	TRBJ2-7	TGTGCCACCAGCAGAGGACAGGGGGCCGACGAGCAGTACTTC	CATSRGQGADEQYF
TRBV19	NA	NA	TRBJ1-5	TGTGCCAGTAGTACTCCCGATGCGGGTAATCAGCCCCAGCATTTT	CASSTPDAGNQPQHF
TRBV10-1	NA	NA	TRBJ1-4	TGCGCCAGCAGTCCCAGGGGAGATAATGAAAAACTGTTTTTT	CASSPRGDNEKLFF
TRBV28	once	TRBD1	TRBJ2-7	TGTGCCAGCAGCTCCCCTGGACAGGGGGCCTACGAGCAGTACTTC	CASSSPGQGAYEQYF
TRBV7-8	NA	NA	TRBJ1-6	TGTGCCAGCAGCTTAGAGCGAACTCAACCCCTCCACTTT	CASSLERTQPLHF
TRBV19	few	NA	TRBJ1-5	TGTGCCAGTAGTATGGGCCCGGATAGCAATCAGCCCCAGCATTTT	CASSMGPDSNQPQHF
TRBV7-2	NA	NA	TRBJ1-4	TGTGCCAGCAGCTTAGATGGGGCCCCTAATGAAAAACTGTTTTTT	CASSLDGAPNEKLFF
TRBV5-5	NA	NA	TRBJ1-6	TGTGCCAGCACCACCCACCGGGGGGATTCACCCCTCCACTTT	CASTTHRGDSPLHF
TRBV2	NA	TRBD1	TRBJ1-5	TGTGCCAGCAGTGGGGGTATCGAGGGGGCCGCCCAGCATTTT	CASSGGIEGAAQHF
TRBV27	NA	NA	TRBJ2-7	TGTGCCAGCAGGGACCCCGACAGGCCCCCCTACGAGCAGTACTTC	CASRDPDRPPYEQYF